The TCR beta chain under discussion was sequenced for a study of cytomegalovirus exposure and HLA in healthy donors. Study-wide results and limits: Relative to equally common others, HLA-associated TCR beta chains showed greater clonal expansion in a later analysis.

Regarding this clone: Its antigen is unidentified.

The PCR made use of 60 Vbeta and 13 Jbeta primers. Here immunoSEQ multiplex PCR was the method, and the copy in TCRdb shows in-frame clones only, minus some. Here the sample spans about 130,000 clones, about 84% being singletons. The sequence came from a man in his forties in good health and CMV-seronegative. Sequenced: PBMCs.

The CDR3 nucleotides read TGTGCCAGCAGCTTAGGAGGTGGGTCTACGTCGGGAGAGCAGTACTTC. It is translated as CASSLGGGSTSGEQYF. This chain joins TRBV7-8 and TRBJ2-7; TRBD2 is a possible D gene (5 bases). In germline, CDR1 is SGHVS, CDR2 FQNEAQ. This CDR3 spans 16 amino acids. V lost 1 base and J 7 bases, leaving 20 bases between the germline ends.